The clone carrying this T cell receptor (beta chain) was found once. Regarding time point: persistent/refractory GD, antithyroid drugs over 5 years with positive TRAb. PBMCs were the source of the RNA used for TCR sequencing. As a group, patients came from one endocrinology department in Xi'an, China. This specimen belongs to a study of regulatory T cells in long-lasting Graves disease. Through Arm-PCR of CDR3 regions and iRepertoire HTBI primers, TCR beta libraries were built. TCRdb passed the multiplex PCR reads through MiXCR, listing each CDR3 protein once. The sample carries around 450,000 distinct CDR3 sequences, roughly a fifth recorded once. The CDR3 extends over 13 amino acids. The germline V gene encodes CDR1 DFQATT and CDR2 SNEGSKA (reference sequence). Trimming shortened V by 8 bases and J by 5 bases, and 18 bases separated the two germline ends.

This clonotype originated in a female donor with Graves disease. The chain combines TRBV20-1 with TRBJ1-1; D may be TRBD1 (5 bases). The sequencing used peripheral blood mononuclear cells (PBMCs), collected when the disease was refractory, from a patient treated with antithyroid drugs. CDR3 residues: CSPPGLEGTEAFF. The CDR3, as DNA: TGCAGTCCTCCGGGCCTCGAGGGGACTGAAGCTTTCTTT.